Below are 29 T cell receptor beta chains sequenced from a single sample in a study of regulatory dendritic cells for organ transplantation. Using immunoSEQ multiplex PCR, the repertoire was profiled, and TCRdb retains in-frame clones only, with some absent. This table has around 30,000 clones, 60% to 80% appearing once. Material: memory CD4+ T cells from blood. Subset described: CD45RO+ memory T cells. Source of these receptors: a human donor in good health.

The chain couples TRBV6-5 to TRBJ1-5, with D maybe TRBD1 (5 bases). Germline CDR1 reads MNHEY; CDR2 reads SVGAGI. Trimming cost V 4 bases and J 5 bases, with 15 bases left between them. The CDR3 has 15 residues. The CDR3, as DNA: TGTGCCAGCAGTTCTTATCCCTGGGACGATCAGCCCCAGCATTTT. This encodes CASSSYPWDDQPQHF.

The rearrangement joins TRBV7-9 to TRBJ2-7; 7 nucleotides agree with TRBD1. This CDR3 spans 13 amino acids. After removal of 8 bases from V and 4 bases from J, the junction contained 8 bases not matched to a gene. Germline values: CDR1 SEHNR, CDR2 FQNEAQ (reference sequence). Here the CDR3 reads CASSLQGNYEQYF. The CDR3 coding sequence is TGTGCCAGCTCCCTACAGGGGAATTACGAGCAGTACTTC.

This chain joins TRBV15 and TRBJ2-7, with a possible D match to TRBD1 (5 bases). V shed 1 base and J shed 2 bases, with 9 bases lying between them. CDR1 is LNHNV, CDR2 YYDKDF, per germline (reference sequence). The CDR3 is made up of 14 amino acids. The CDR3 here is CATSRVPGTYEQYF. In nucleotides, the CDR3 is TGTGCCACCAGCAGAGTCCCAGGGACCTACGAGCAGTACTTC.

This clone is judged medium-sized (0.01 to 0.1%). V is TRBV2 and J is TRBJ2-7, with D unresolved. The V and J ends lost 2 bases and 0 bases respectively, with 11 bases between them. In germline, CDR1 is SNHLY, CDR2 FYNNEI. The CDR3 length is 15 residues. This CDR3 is CASSEMQLRSYEQYF. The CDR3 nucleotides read TGTGCCAGCAGTGAAATGCAGCTCCGCTCCTACGAGCAGTACTTC.

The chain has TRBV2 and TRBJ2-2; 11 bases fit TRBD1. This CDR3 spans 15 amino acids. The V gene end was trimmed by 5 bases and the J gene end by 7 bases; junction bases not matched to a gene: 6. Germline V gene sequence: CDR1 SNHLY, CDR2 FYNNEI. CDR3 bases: TGTGCCAGCAGTTTCCCGGGACAGGGGGACGGGGAGCTGTTTTTT. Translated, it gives CASSFPGQGDGELFF.

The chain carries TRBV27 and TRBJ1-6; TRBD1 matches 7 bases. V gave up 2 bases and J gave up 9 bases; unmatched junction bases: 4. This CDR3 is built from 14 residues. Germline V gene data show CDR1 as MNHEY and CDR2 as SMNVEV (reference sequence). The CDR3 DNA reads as TGTGCCAGCAGTTTAACAGGGGAGGGTTCACCCCTCCACTTT. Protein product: CASSLTGEGSPLHF.

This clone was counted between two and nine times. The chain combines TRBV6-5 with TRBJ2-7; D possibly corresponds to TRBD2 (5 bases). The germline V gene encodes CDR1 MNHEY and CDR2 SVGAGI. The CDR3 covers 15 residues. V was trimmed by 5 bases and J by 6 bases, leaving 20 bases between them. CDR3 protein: CASSSYSLGISEQYF. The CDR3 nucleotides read TGTGCCAGCAGTAGCTACAGTCTCGGGATAAGCGAGCAGTACTTC.

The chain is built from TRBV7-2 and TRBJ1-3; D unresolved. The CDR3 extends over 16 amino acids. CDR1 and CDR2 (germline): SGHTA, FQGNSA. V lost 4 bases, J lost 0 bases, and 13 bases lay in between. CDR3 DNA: TGTGCCAGCAGCTCGTCGACTCGAAACTCTGGAAACACCATATATTTT. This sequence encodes CASSSSTRNSGNTIYF.

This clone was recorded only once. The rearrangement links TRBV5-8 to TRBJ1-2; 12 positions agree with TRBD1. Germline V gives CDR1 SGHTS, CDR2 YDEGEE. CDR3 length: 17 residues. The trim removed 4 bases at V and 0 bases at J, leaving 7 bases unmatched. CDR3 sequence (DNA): TGTGCCAGCAGCCAGGGACAGGGGGCGCTTTCTAACTATGGCTACACCTTC. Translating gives CASSQGQGALSNYGYTF.

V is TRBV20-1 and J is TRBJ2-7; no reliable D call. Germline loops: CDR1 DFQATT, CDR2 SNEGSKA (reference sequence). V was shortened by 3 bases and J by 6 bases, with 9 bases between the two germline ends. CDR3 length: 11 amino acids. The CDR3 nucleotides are TGCAGTGCTAGTGCCTCCCGCGAGCAGTACTTC. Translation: CSASASREQYF.

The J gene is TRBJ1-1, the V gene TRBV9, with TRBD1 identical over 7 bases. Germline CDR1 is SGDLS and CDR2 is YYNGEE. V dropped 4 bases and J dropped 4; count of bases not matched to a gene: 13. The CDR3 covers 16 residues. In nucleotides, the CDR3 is TGTGCCAGCAGCTCGCGTAGATCAGGGGGGGGCACTGAAGCTTTCTTT. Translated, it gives CASSSRRSGGGTEAFF. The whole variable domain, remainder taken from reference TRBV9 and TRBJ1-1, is DSGVTQTPKHLITATGQRVTLRCSPRSGDLSVYWYQQSLDQGLQFLIQYYNGEERAKGNILERFSAQQFPDLHSELNLSSLELGDSALYFCASSSRRSGGGTEAFFGQGTRLTVV.

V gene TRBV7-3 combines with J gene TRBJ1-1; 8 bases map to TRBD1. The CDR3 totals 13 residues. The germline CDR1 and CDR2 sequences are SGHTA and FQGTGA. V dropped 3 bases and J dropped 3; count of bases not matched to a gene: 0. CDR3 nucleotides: TGTGCCAGCAGCTTGGACAGGGACACTGAAGCTTTCTTT. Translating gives CASSLDRDTEAFF.

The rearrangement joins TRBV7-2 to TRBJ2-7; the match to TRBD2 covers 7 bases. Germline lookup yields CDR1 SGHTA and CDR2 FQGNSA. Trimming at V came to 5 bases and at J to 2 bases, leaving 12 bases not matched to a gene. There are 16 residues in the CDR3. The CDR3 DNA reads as TGTGCCAGCAGCGCATCCGGGACTACGATAACCTACGAGCAGTACTTC. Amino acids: CASSASGTTITYEQYF.

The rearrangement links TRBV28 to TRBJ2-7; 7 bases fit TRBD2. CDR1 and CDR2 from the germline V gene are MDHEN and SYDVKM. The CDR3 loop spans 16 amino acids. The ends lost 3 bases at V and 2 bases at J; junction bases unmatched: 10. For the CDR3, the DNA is TGTGCCAGCAGTTTGTCCCTCGGAGCGGGGACCTACGAGCAGTACTTC. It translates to CASSLSLGAGTYEQYF.

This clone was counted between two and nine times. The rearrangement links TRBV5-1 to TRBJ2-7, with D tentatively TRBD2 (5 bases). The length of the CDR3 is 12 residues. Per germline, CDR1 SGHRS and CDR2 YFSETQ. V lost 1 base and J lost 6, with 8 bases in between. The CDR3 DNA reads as TGCGCCAGCAGCTTGATAGGAGGCGAGCAGTACTTC. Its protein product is CASSLIGGEQYF.

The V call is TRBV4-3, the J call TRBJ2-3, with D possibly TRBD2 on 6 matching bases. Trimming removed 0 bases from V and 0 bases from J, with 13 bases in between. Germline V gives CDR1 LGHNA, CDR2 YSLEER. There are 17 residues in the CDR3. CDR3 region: CASSQDLGGVSTDTQYF. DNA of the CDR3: TGCGCCAGCAGCCAAGATCTTGGAGGGGTAAGCACAGATACGCAGTATTTT.

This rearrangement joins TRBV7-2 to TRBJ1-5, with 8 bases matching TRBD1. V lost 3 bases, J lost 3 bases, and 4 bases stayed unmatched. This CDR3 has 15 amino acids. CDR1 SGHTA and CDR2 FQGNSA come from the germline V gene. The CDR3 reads CASSLEDRANQPQHF. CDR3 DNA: TGTGCCAGCAGCTTGGAGGACAGGGCCAATCAGCCCCAGCATTTT.

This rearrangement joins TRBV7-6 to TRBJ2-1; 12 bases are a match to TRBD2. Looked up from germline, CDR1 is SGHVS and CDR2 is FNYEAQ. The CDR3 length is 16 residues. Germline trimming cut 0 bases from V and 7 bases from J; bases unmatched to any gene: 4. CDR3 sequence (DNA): TGTGCCAGCAGCTTAGCGGGGCTAGCGGGAGGGAATGAGCAGTTCTTC. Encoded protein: CASSLAGLAGGNEQFF.

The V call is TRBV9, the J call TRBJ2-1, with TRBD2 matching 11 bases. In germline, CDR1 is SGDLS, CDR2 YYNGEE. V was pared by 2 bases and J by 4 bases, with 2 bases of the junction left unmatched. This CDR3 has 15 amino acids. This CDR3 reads CASSVSSGGYNEQFF. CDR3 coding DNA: TGTGCCAGCAGCGTCTCTAGCGGGGGGTACAATGAGCAGTTCTTC.

This CDR3 is CASAPRHRVMLEGEKLFF. CDR3 in DNA: TGCGCCAGCGCGCCGCGTCACAGGGTCATGTTGGAAGGTGAAAAACTGTTTTTT. This chain links TRBV4-3 with TRBJ1-4; D perhaps matches TRBD1 (6 bases). V was shortened by 8 bases and J by 7 bases, with 29 bases between the two germline ends. This CDR3 is built from 18 residues. The germline V gene has CDR1 LGHNA and CDR2 YSLEER.

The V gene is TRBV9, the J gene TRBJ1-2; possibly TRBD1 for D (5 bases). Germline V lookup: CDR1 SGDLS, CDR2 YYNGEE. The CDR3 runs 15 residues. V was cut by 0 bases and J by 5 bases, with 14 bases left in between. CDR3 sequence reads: CASSVGVGEGYGYTF. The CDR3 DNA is TGTGCCAGCAGCGTAGGTGTGGGGGAAGGATATGGCTACACCTTC.

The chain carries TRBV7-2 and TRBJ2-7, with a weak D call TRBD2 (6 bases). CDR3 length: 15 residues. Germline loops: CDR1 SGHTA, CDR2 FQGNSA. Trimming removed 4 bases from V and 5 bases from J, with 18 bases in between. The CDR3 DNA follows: TGTGCCAGCAGCTCTACGGCGACTAGTTTCCACGAGCAGTACTTC. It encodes CASSSTATSFHEQYF. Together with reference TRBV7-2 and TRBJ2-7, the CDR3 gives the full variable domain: GAGVSQSPSNKVTEKGKDVELRCDPISGHTALYWYRQSLGQGLEFLIYFQGNSAPDKSGLPSDRFSAERTGGSVSTLTIQRTQQEDSAVYLCASSSTATSFHEQYFGPGTRLTVT.

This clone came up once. This chain's CDR3 is CAISALQGIDTEAFF. The CDR3, as DNA: TGTGCCATCAGTGCTTTACAGGGGATTGACACTGAAGCTTTCTTT. This chain joins TRBV10-3 and TRBJ1-1, with 7 bases fitting TRBD1. Germline CDR1 is ENHRY and CDR2 is SYGVKD. The CDR3 length is 15 residues. V shed 4 bases, J shed 3 bases, and the junction held 8 bases outside the gene matches.

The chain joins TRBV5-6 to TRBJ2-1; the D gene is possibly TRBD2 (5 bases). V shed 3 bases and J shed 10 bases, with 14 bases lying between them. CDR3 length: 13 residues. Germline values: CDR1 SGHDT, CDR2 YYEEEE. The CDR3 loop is CASSWERQTEQFF. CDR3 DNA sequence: TGTGCCAGCAGCTGGGAGCGTCAGACGGAGCAGTTCTTC. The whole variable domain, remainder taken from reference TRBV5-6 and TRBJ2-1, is DAGVTQSPTHLIKTRGQQVTLRCSPKSGHDTVSWYQQALGQGPQFIFQYYEEEERQRGNFPDRFSGHQFPNYSSELNVNALLLGDSALYLCASSWERQTEQFFGPGTRLTVL.

The CDR3 here is CAWSARDNGYTF. The CDR3 DNA sequence: TGTGCCTGGAGTGCCAGGGATAATGGCTACACCTTC. This chain connects TRBV30 to TRBJ1-2; TRBD1 is a possible D gene (5 bases). There are 12 residues in the CDR3. V lost 1 base and J lost 6, with 9 bases in between. CDR1 is GTSNPN and CDR2 is SVGIG in the germline V gene (reference sequence).

CDR3 amino acids: CASSSHYEQYF. The CDR3 region has the DNA TGTGCCAGCAGCTCCCATTACGAGCAGTACTTC. This chain connects TRBV28 to TRBJ2-7; no clear D. The ends were cut back, 6 bases at V and 4 bases at J, with 7 bases in the middle. CDR1 and CDR2 (germline): MDHEN, SYDVKM. This CDR3 spans 11 amino acids.

Here the CDR3 reads CSVTPWGGRTEAFF. DNA of the CDR3: TGCAGCGTAACCCCTTGGGGGGGAAGGACTGAAGCTTTCTTT. The chain carries TRBV29-1 and TRBJ1-1; possible D gene TRBD1, 5 bases. V was pared by 6 bases and J by 5 bases, with 19 bases between. Germline V gene data show CDR1 as SQVTM and CDR2 as ANQGSEA. The CDR3 contains 14 residues.

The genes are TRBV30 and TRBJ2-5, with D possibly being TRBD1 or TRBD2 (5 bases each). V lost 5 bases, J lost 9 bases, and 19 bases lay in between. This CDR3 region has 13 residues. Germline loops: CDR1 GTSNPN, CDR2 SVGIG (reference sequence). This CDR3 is CAWGRDPTRPQYF. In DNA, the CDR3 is TGTGCCTGGGGCCGGGACCCAACTCGACCCCAGTACTTC.

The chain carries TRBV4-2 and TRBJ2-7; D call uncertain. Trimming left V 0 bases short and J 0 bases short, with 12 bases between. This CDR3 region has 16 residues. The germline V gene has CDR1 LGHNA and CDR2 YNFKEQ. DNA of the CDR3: TGTGCCAGCAGCCAAGAGAACCCAGGAAGCTCCTACGAGCAGTACTTC. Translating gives CASSQENPGSSYEQYF.